Shown below are 19 T cell receptor beta chains from a single sample sequenced in a study of cytomegalovirus exposure and HLA in healthy donors. 60 Vbeta and 13 Jbeta primers were used in PCR. The repertoire was sequenced with immunoSEQ multiplex PCR; TCRdb's copy has only in-frame clones and lacks some. The sample yields 150,000 to 180,000 clones, roughly 80% seen once. The sequencing input was PBMCs. These receptors were obtained from a woman aged 40 to 50 in good health and CMV-seronegative.

This sequence joins TRBV6-5 and TRBJ2-7, with TRBD2 matching 8 bases. This CDR3 is 15 amino acids long. J was trimmed by 6 bases and V by 2 bases; bases with no gene match: 9. The germline gives CDR1 MNHEY, CDR2 SVGAGI. The CDR3 nucleotides read TGTGCCAGCAGTTACCGGCTGGCGGGGGGTCTCGAGCAGTACTTC. It yields the protein CASSYRLAGGLEQYF.

This rearrangement joins TRBV5-1 to TRBJ1-5; D is unclear. In germline, CDR1 is SGHRS, CDR2 YFSETQ. V lost 4 bases and J 7 bases, leaving 12 bases between the germline ends. The length of the CDR3 is 13 residues. The CDR3 nucleotides are TGCGCCAGCAGCGAGGAAGGTGGGCAGCCCCAGCATTTT. This translates into CASSEEGGQPQHF.

This rearrangement joins TRBV2 to TRBJ2-7; 7 bases line up with TRBD1. Germline-derived CDR1 and CDR2 are SNHLY and FYNNEI. The ends lost 6 bases at V and 1 base at J; junction bases unmatched: 9. The CDR3 covers 15 residues. CDR3 DNA: TGTGCCAGCAGAGGAGACAGGGATCCGTCCTACGAGCAGTACTTC. Protein: CASRGDRDPSYEQYF.

This clone was counted a single time. The chain joins TRBV6-7 to TRBJ2-7; 9 nucleotides agree with TRBD1. TRBV6-7 is assigned to the ORF class and has an uncertain function. Unmatched junction bases numbered 5, after V lost 2 bases and J lost 6 bases. The CDR3 is 14 amino acids. The CDR3 here is CASSYRTGAGEQYF. The CDR3 coding sequence is TGTGCCAGCAGTTACCGGACAGGGGCCGGCGAGCAGTACTTC.

The chain combines TRBV2 with TRBJ1-4; D unclear. The CDR3 extends over 15 amino acids. Germline V gene lookup returns CDR1 SNHLY and CDR2 FYNNEI. V lost 6 bases and J lost 3, with 14 bases in between. CDR3 nucleotides: TGTGCCAGCAGGGAGGCTTGGGGATCTAATGAAAAACTGTTTTTT. Residues: CASREAWGSNEKLFF. The variable domain in full, completed from reference TRBV2 and TRBJ1-4, reads EPEVTQTPSHQVTQMGQEVILRCVPISNHLYFYWYRQILGQKVEFLVSFYNNEISEKSEIFDDQFSVERPDGSNFTLKIRSTKLEDSAMYFCASREAWGSNEKLFFGSGTQLSVL.

The J gene is TRBJ2-7, the V gene TRBV5-6, with TRBD1 matching over 12 bases. This CDR3 spans 14 amino acids. After removal of 5 bases from V and 5 bases from J, the junction contained 5 bases not matched to a gene. CDR1 SGHDT and CDR2 YYEEEE come from the germline V gene. CDR3 DNA: TGTGCCAGCAGGTTTGGGACAGGGGGCGACGAGCAGTACTTC. Its translation: CASRFGTGGDEQYF.

The chain recombines TRBV19 with TRBJ2-5; 9 bases map to TRBD1. CDR1 is LNHDA, CDR2 SQIVND, per germline (reference sequence). The CDR3 covers 15 residues. J gave up 1 base and V 4 bases, and 4 bases lay outside the gene matches. CDR3 loop: CASSTTGGTQETQYF. In DNA form, the CDR3 reads TGTGCCAGTAGTACGACAGGGGGGACCCAAGAGACCCAGTACTTC.

V is TRBV30 and J is TRBJ1-5; D is possibly TRBD1 (6 bases). Trimming removed 7 bases at V and 4 bases at J, with 17 bases between. Germline V gene sequence: CDR1 GTSNPN, CDR2 SVGIG (reference sequence). CDR3 size: 14 residues. The CDR3, as DNA: TGTGCCTCCCAGGCCAGGGGCGGGAATCAGCCCCAGCATTTT. Its protein is CASQARGGNQPQHF.

The sample holds one count of this clone. This chain links TRBV5-6 with TRBJ1-1; TRBD1 agrees at 10 bases. CDR1 and CDR2 (germline): SGHDT, YYEEEE. The CDR3 has 13 residues. V lost 4 bases and J lost 7; bases outside the gene matches: 4. Here the CDR3 DNA reads TGTGCCAGCAGCCCGTGGACAGGGGGTGAAGCTTTCTTT. Amino acid sequence: CASSPWTGGEAFF. Variable domain in full (rest from reference TRBV5-6 and TRBJ1-1): DAGVTQSPTHLIKTRGQQVTLRCSPKSGHDTVSWYQQALGQGPQFIFQYYEEEERQRGNFPDRFSGHQFPNYSSELNVNALLLGDSALYLCASSPWTGGEAFFGQGTRLTVV.

V gene TRBV2 combines with J gene TRBJ1-1; D gene unclear. From germline, CDR1 is SNHLY and CDR2 FYNNEI. V was clipped by 5 bases and J by 4 bases, with 11 bases between them. The CDR3 extends over 13 amino acids. For the CDR3, the DNA is TGTGCCAGCAGTAACTGGGGAGGCACTGAAGCTTTCTTT. Translation gives CASSNWGGTEAFF.

The chain uses TRBV18 and TRBJ1-1; possible D gene TRBD1, 5 bases. Per germline, CDR1 KGHSH and CDR2 LQKENI. The CDR3 has 15 amino acids. The ends were cut back, 2 bases at V and 5 bases at J, with 15 bases in the middle. DNA for the CDR3: TGTGCCAGCTCACCAAGGAAGGGGCTGGGGACTGAAGCTTTCTTT. Protein product: CASSPRKGLGTEAFF.

The V gene is TRBV7-8, the J gene TRBJ2-1; tentative D call: TRBD2 (5 bases). V was pared by 5 bases and J by 5 bases, with 16 bases between. CDR3 length equals 15 residues. In germline, CDR1 is SGHVS, CDR2 FQNEAQ. CDR3 in amino acids: CASSPREAVDNEQFF. CDR3 sequence (DNA): TGTGCCAGCAGCCCTCGCGAAGCGGTCGACAATGAGCAGTTCTTC.

This clone appeared a few times. The chain links TRBV5-1 to TRBJ2-2; the match to TRBD2 covers 14 bases. The CDR3 spans 16 residues. The V and J ends lost 3 bases and 5 bases, in that order; junction bases with no gene match: 3. Looked up from germline, CDR1 is SGHRS and CDR2 is YFSETQ. The CDR3, as DNA: TGCGCCAGCAGCTGGGGACTAGCGGGAGTTACCGGGGAGCTGTTTTTT. This codes for CASSWGLAGVTGELFF.

This chain connects TRBV6-5 to TRBJ1-3; TRBD1 might be the D (5 bases). Germline CDR1 reads MNHEY; CDR2 reads SVGAGI. This CDR3 is 15 amino acids long. V was shortened by 2 bases and J by 3 bases, with 11 bases between the two germline ends. CDR3 region: CASSYLGGSGNTIYF. The CDR3 DNA follows: TGTGCCAGCAGTTACCTTGGGGGGAGTGGAAACACCATATATTTT.

The rearrangement uses TRBV7-2 and TRBJ1-2, with 7 bases matching TRBD1. The CDR3 extends over 14 amino acids. Trimming at V came to 5 bases and at J to 4 bases, leaving 7 bases not matched to a gene. CDR1 SGHTA and CDR2 FQGNSA come from the germline V gene. CDR3: CASSPTGTVYGYTF. CDR3 nucleotides: TGTGCCAGCAGCCCAACCGGGACAGTCTATGGCTACACCTTC.

The gene calls are TRBV11-2 and TRBJ1-1, with D uncertain. CDR3 length: 13 amino acids. The germline gives CDR1 SGHAT, CDR2 FQNNGV. V lost 6 bases and J lost 1, with 9 bases in between. DNA of the CDR3: TGTGCCAGCAGGTGGCACGAGAACACTGAAGCTTTCTTT. It encodes CASRWHENTEAFF.

The CDR3 nucleotides are TGTGCCAGCAGCCAAGATCGAGCGGCGGCAGGGGACACCGGGGAGCTGTTTTTT. Translation gives CASSQDRAAAGDTGELFF. This chain links TRBV4-2 with TRBJ2-2; tentative D call: TRBD1 (6 bases). Germline V gene sequence: CDR1 LGHNA, CDR2 YNFKEQ. This CDR3 is built from 18 residues. V was clipped by 0 bases and J by 3 bases, with 17 bases between them.

V and J are TRBV10-3 and TRBJ2-1, with TRBD2 matching 12 bases. The germline gives CDR1 ENHRY, CDR2 SYGVKD. V shed 5 bases, J shed 5 bases, and the junction held 7 bases outside the gene matches. The CDR3 spans 16 residues. The CDR3 nucleotides are TGTGCCATCAGTCCACGGACTAGCGGGGAAAACAATGAGCAGTTCTTC. Translated: CAISPRTSGENNEQFF.

This chain uses TRBV6-6 with TRBJ2-5; 7 bases match TRBD1. Germline CDR1 reads MNHNY; CDR2 reads SVGAGI (reference sequence). V lost 0 bases and J lost 5; bases outside the gene matches: 3. The CDR3 is made up of 14 amino acids. The CDR3 bases are TGTGCCAGCAGTTACTCCGGGACAGTGGAGACCCAGTACTTC. The encoded protein is CASSYSGTVETQYF.